This T cell receptor (beta chain) was retrieved from a study of chemoradiotherapy in HPV16-positive cancers. Looking at the study overall: Two HPV16-positive patients' cells yielded candidate HPV-specific clones and common motifs.

With respect to this clone: Its antigen is as yet unknown.

Method: immunoSEQ multiplex PCR; TCRdb's copy keeps in-frame clones and lacks some. The sample holds more than 8,000 clones, around 80% seen once. Study-level findings and limits: Candidate HPV-specific clones and E7-related TCR motifs grew in tumor during treatment.

From germline, CDR1 is LGHNT and CDR2 FRNRAP. CDR3 length: 16 amino acids. The V gene lost 8 bases and the J gene lost 0 bases, with 19 bases spanning the gap. The source of this sequence is a human donor with HPV-associated anogenital cancer. This material was collected from a patient who underwent chemoradiotherapy. V and J are TRBV12-5 and TRBJ1-1; D is undetermined. Here the CDR3 DNA reads TGTGCTAGTACTTACCGTTCTGTTGGCCTGAACACTGAAGCTTTCTTT. Its translation is CASTYRSVGLNTEAFF.